A single sample gave rise to the 22 T cell receptor beta chains below, sequenced in a study of CD8 T cells in ankylosing spondylitis. Regarding the study as a whole: Among TCR beta sequences, a motif of several highly homologous variants appeared characteristic of ankylosing spondylitis blood.

Which antigens these TCRs recognize remains unknown. One entry per CDR3 protein results from TCRdb running MiXCR on the 5' RACE reads. The top ten clones hold 15% to 20% of a sample with 300,000 to 400,000 distinct CDR3 sequences, about a fifth of them seen once. Sequencing was performed on blood, either unsorted or a sorted T cell fraction (not recorded which). The receptor set was obtained from a male donor with ankylosing spondylitis.

J is TRBJ2-7 and V is TRBV6-2 or TRBV6-3, with 7 positions matching TRBD1. The CDR3 runs to 13 residues. With 8 bases clipped from V and 3 bases from J, the junction kept 7 bases outside the gene matches. In germline, CDR1 is MNHEY, CDR2 SVGEGT. The CDR3 DNA follows: TGTGCCAGCCGGGACAGCCCAATCTACGAGCAGTACTTC. This translates into CASRDSPIYEQYF.

This clonotype was observed a few times. The rearrangement joins TRBV20-1 to TRBJ2-7, with D possibly being TRBD2 (5 bases). Germline loops: CDR1 DFQATT, CDR2 SNEGSKA (reference sequence). Trimming took off 3 bases at V and 0 bases at J, with 9 bases between the two ends. The CDR3 contains 13 residues. The DNA of the CDR3 is TGCAGTGCTAGTACGGGAAACTCCTACGAGCAGTACTTC. Its protein is CSASTGNSYEQYF.

This clonotype was picked up a small number of times. Written as DNA, the CDR3 is TGTGCCAGCAGTTACTCCCCAGGGGCCAAGGGTTTCTTT. Its protein product is CASSYSPGAKGFF. The V and J genes are TRBV6-5 and TRBJ1-1, with a weak D call TRBD1 (6 bases). Trimming removed 0 bases at V and 13 bases at J, with 15 bases between. The CDR3 length is 13 residues. In germline, CDR1 is MNHEY, CDR2 SVGAGI.

There are many counts of this clonotype. This chain connects TRBV29-1 to TRBJ2-3; TRBD2 matches 12 bases. This CDR3 region has 15 residues. Germline CDR1 and CDR2: SQVTM and ANQGSEA. The V gene end was trimmed by 2 bases and the J gene end by 10 bases; junction bases not matched to a gene: 10. DNA of the CDR3: TGCAGCGTTGAACCTAGCGGGAGGGCCAGGTCTGCGCAGTATTTT. Its protein product is CSVEPSGRARSAQYF.

This clonotype was counted a few times. The chain recombines TRBV6-5 with TRBJ2-3, with 8 positions matching TRBD2. Germline-derived CDR1 and CDR2 are MNHEY and SVGAGI. The J segment lost 3 bases and the V segment lost 2 bases, leaving 4 bases of the junction unmatched. The CDR3 is 15 amino acids. The CDR3 DNA sequence: TGTGCCAGCAGTTACGTTCGGGGGGGTACAGATACGCAGTATTTT. Encoded protein: CASSYVRGGTDTQYF.

The chain links TRBV12-3 or TRBV12-4 to TRBJ2-7, with no clear D. The CDR3 extends over 15 amino acids. Trimming stripped 1 base from V and 6 bases from J, with 16 bases between. This CDR3 is CASSLVPRVSGEQYF. CDR3 nucleotide sequence: TGTGCCAGCAGTTTAGTCCCCCGGGTTTCGGGCGAGCAGTACTTC.

This clonotype has only a few counts. The chain is built from TRBV7-2 and TRBJ2-5, with a weak D call TRBD1 (6 bases). The germline CDR1 and CDR2 sequences are SGHTA and FQGNSA. This CDR3 spans 15 amino acids. V was shortened by 2 bases and J by 4 bases, with 14 bases between the two germline ends. The CDR3 here is CASSLFPVGGETQYF. DNA for the CDR3: TGTGCCAGCAGCTTATTCCCGGTAGGGGGAGAGACCCAGTACTTC.

A few counts support this clonotype. V gene TRBV29-1 combines with J gene TRBJ1-5, with D uncertain. The V gene lost 6 bases and the J gene lost 9 bases, with 18 bases spanning the gap. The CDR3 has 13 residues. Germline V lookup: CDR1 SQVTM, CDR2 ANQGSEA. As DNA, the CDR3 is TGCAGCGTCTCGGTCGAGAGGGTCTCGCCCCAGCATTTT. Translating gives CSVSVERVSPQHF.

The chain carries TRBV19 and TRBJ2-7; tentative D call: TRBD2 (6 bases). Trimming removed 5 bases at V and 6 bases at J, with 20 bases between. The CDR3 spans 15 residues. Germline assignment: CDR1 LNHDA and CDR2 SQIVND (reference sequence). DNA of the CDR3: TGTGCCAGTAGTCCCTGGGAGCGCGGGAAGGGCGAGCAGTACTTC. The encoded protein is CASSPWERGKGEQYF.

This clonotype was counted a few times. The chain uses TRBV3-1 and TRBJ2-1, with 10 bases matching TRBD1. CDR1 is LGHDT and CDR2 is YNNKEL in the germline V gene (reference sequence). CDR3 size: 16 residues. Trimming took 1 base from V and 4 from J; bases not matched to a gene: 4. This CDR3 is CASSQVLGQGYNEQFF. In nucleotides, the CDR3 is TGTGCCAGCAGCCAAGTCTTGGGACAGGGGTACAATGAGCAGTTCTTC.

This clonotype was detected only a few times. The chain links TRBV10-3 to TRBJ2-1; 11 nucleotides match TRBD1. This CDR3 spans 15 amino acids. The germline V gene encodes CDR1 ENHRY and CDR2 SYGVKD. The trim removed 11 bases at V and 6 bases at J, leaving 12 bases unmatched. The CDR3 reads CAASAGTGGSNEQFF. The CDR3 DNA sequence: TGTGCCGCCAGTGCCGGGACAGGGGGGTCCAATGAGCAGTTCTTC.

V and J are TRBV3-1 and TRBJ2-5; D tentatively reads TRBD1 or TRBD2 (6 bases each). Trimming shortened V by 4 bases and J by 5 bases, and 11 bases separated the two germline ends. Germline V gene lookup returns CDR1 LGHDT and CDR2 YNNKEL (reference sequence). The length of the CDR3 is 13 residues. For the CDR3, the DNA is TGTGCCAGCAGCCCAAGGGGGGTTGAGACCCAGTACTTC. Translated, it gives CASSPRGVETQYF.

This clonotype showed up many times. This chain uses TRBV6-4 with TRBJ2-6, with a weak D call TRBD1 (6 bases). Germline V lookup: CDR1 MRHNA, CDR2 SNTAGT. V was clipped by 3 bases and J by 2 bases, with 8 bases between them. This CDR3 contains 15 residues. The CDR3 sequence is CASSERQAGANVLTF. Written as DNA, the CDR3 is TGTGCCAGCAGTGAAAGACAGGCTGGGGCCAACGTCCTGACTTTC.

The rearrangement uses TRBV2 and TRBJ2-3; the match to TRBD2 covers 8 bases. The CDR3 is 15 residues long. The V segment lost 2 bases and the J segment 6 bases; nucleotides outside the gene matches: 7. Germline V CDR1 and CDR2: SNHLY, FYNNEI. This chain's CDR3 is CASSEFGTRSDTQYF. The CDR3 bases are TGTGCCAGCAGTGAATTTGGGACTAGGTCTGATACGCAGTATTTT.

V and J are TRBV28 and TRBJ1-1; D perhaps matches TRBD1 (6 bases). The CDR3 consists of 17 residues. Looked up from germline, CDR1 is MDHEN and CDR2 is SYDVKM. V was clipped by 1 base and J by 6 bases, with 21 bases between them. The chain's CDR3 is CASSLSRFGTHIAEAFF. The CDR3 DNA follows: TGTGCCAGCAGTTTATCCCGCTTTGGGACACATATAGCTGAAGCTTTCTTT.

The V call is TRBV6-2 or TRBV6-3, the J call TRBJ2-7; D is possibly TRBD2 (6 bases). Germline CDR1 reads MNHEY; CDR2 reads SVGEGT. Trimming removed 2 bases from V and 3 bases from J, with 11 bases in between. This CDR3 comprises 14 residues. DNA for the CDR3: TGTGCCAGCAGTTACGATATCGGGGGCTACGAGCAGTACTTC. Amino acids: CASSYDIGGYEQYF.

The chain employs TRBV24-1 and TRBJ2-7; D may be TRBD1 (6 bases). The ends were cut back, 2 bases at V and 2 bases at J, with 15 bases in the middle. The germline CDR1 and CDR2 sequences are KGHDR and SFDVKD. The length of the CDR3 is 16 residues. The CDR3 coding sequence is TGTGCCACCAGTGATTCCTCCCGGACAGCAACCTACGAGCAGTACTTC. It specifies CATSDSSRTATYEQYF.

A few counts support this clonotype. V and J are TRBV20-1 and TRBJ2-1; D is uncertain. This CDR3 is built from 12 residues. V lost 0 bases, J lost 13 bases, and 13 bases lay in between. Germline CDR1 DFQATT, CDR2 SNEGSKA (reference sequence). For the CDR3, the DNA is TGCAGTGCTAGAGATCCGGGCCTAACACAGTTCTTC. The encoded protein is CSARDPGLTQFF.

V and J are TRBV6-2 or TRBV6-3 and TRBJ2-2, with a possible D match to TRBD1 (5 bases). V was cut by 4 bases and J by 6 bases, with 15 bases left in between. The CDR3 has 15 residues. The germline V gene encodes CDR1 MNHEY and CDR2 SVGEGT. DNA for the CDR3: TGTGCCAGCAGTTTAAGACAGAGCGATGCCGGGGAGCTGTTTTTT. Its translation: CASSLRQSDAGELFF.

This clonotype was seen more than once but under ten times. The V and J genes are TRBV5-1 and TRBJ2-7, with a tentative D call TRBD2 (6 bases). From germline, CDR1 is SGHRS and CDR2 YFSETQ. The CDR3 is 13 amino acids. V lost 3 bases and J 4 bases, leaving 11 bases between the germline ends. The CDR3 loop reads CASSSPGVYEQYF. CDR3 bases: TGCGCCAGCAGCTCCCCGGGAGTGTACGAGCAGTACTTC.

The CDR3 loop is CASKSPAGITYNEQFF. The CDR3 DNA is TGTGCCAGCAAGAGCCCTGCAGGGATCACCTACAATGAGCAGTTCTTC. The rearrangement uses TRBV28 and TRBJ2-1; a possible D gene is TRBD1 (5 bases). The V and J ends lost 7 bases and 2 bases respectively, with 18 bases between them. The germline gives CDR1 MDHEN, CDR2 SYDVKM. The CDR3 has 16 amino acids.

This clonotype was seen a handful of times. The chain has TRBV25-1 and TRBJ2-1, with D unresolved. V was trimmed by 5 bases and J by 5 bases, leaving 19 bases between them. This CDR3 comprises 16 residues. Germline-derived CDR1 and CDR2 are MGHDK and SYGVNS. Here the CDR3 reads CASSKPTPNINNEQFF. The CDR3 region has the DNA TGTGCCAGCAGTAAACCGACACCCAACATTAACAATGAGCAGTTCTTC.